Sequencing of this T cell receptor beta chain was carried out in a study of shared clonotypes between healthy human individuals. Germline CDR1 is SGDLS and CDR2 is YYNGEE. Trimming left V 4 bases short and J 5 bases short, with 18 bases between. The CDR3 is 15 amino acids. The study separated CD4+ cells into CD45RA+ naive and CD45RA-negative memory subsets. Here immunoSEQ multiplex PCR was the method, and the copy in TCRdb shows in-frame clones only, minus some. The table has more than 2 million clones, 90% to 96% seen once. This sequence joins TRBV9 and TRBJ2-5; D is possibly TRBD1 (6 bases). The clonotype originates from a man younger than 35 in good health. Sequencing used naive CD4+ T cells sorted from blood. The subset is: CD45RA+ positively selected. CDR3 sequence: CASSTSGGFRETQYF. CDR3 DNA: TGTGCCAGCAGCACGAGTGGGGGCTTTCGGGAGACCCAGTACTTC.